This TCR beta chain is from a study of T cells in Graves' hyperthyroidism and ophthalmopathy (dated by TCRdb to between 2019 and 2020). With regard to the full study: To identify TCR V-J signatures that set the groups apart, the researchers used a discovery cohort of 90 to 100 patients, made up of under 50 with Graves' ophthalmopathy and about 60 with stable Graves' hyperthyroidism. The 75 to 100 discovery patients were divided at random into training and test sets in a 7:3 ratio. Prospective prediction of ophthalmopathy was tested in an independent validation cohort of approximately 19 hyperthyroidism patients and approximately 17 patients who later progressed to ophthalmopathy. Once sampling was done, hyperthyroidism patients were given methimazole at a starting dose of 30 mg daily, whereas ophthalmopathy patients were given high-dose intravenous methylprednisolone. In more than 5 Graves' hyperthyroidism patients, the study also compared T-cell repertoires from thyroid tissue with T-cell repertoires from blood. TCR Vbeta CDR3 sequencing of 120 to 150 peripheral blood samples (43 ophthalmopathy, some 75 hyperthyroidism and approximately 17 progressor patients) is reported in the paper.

From the cysteine through the phenylalanine, the CDR3 covers 15 amino acids. Solely the CDR3 DNA is kept, with 45 bases framed from the first base. In the germline V gene, CDR1 corresponds to SGHTA and CDR2 to FQGNSA. V is shortened by 6 bases, J by 5 bases, and the region joining them spans 19 bases. Amplification of TCR beta CDR3 regions was carried out from RNA transcripts. For the first round of RT-PCR on the TCR CDR3, the HTBI primer set was used together with the Qiagen OneStep RT-PCR kit. The libraries were constructed in a second round of multiplex PCR and then size-selected and purified. Libraries were sequenced paired-end with 100 bp reads on an Illumina HiSeq2000. In the authors' own workflow: SOAPnuke was used to process the raw data, with reads discarded if the reads contained adapters or uncalled bases, had a mean Phred below 15, or lacked an exact constant-primer or identifier match. COPE v1.2.5 was used to merge the high-quality paired reads, and each unique nucleotide sequence was defined as a clonotype. MiTCR v1.1 was used to align clonotypes to the IMGT TRBV, TRBD and TRBJ reference segments. The analysis was restricted to V-J combinations with a frequency above 0.0001, which together covered 99.2% of the repertoires. The TCS score was defined as F50 (clonal expansion) divided by E x V (chaos), with BLOSUM62-based TCRdist calculated between CDR3 peptides within each V-J. Welch's t-statistics and random forest reduced roughly 500 V-J features to fewer than 15, which were used in a naive Bayes classifier (R e1071). Thyroid-blood repertoire similarity was quantified with the Morisita-Horn index. Using fastp at Q25 and MiXCR, TCRdb reprocessed the public reads and kept productive beta chains. Every CDR3 protein is listed once, alongside the most common genes and DNA of its rows. V and J calls and clone size were set by TCRdb, not the authors. The sample table records 500,000 to 600,000 distinct CDR3 sequences; about 45% of these occur just once. The ten largest make up around two fifths of the sample.

The full study reports these points: A 13 V-J signature model separated ophthalmopathy from stable hyperthyroidism, with around 91% sensitivity and 81% to 83% specificity in cross-validation and 80%/75% in testing. Most expanded thyroid clonotypes (frequency above 0.001) were also detected in blood, suggesting blood repertoires may reflect thyroid immune responses. Sample size was not statistically predetermined, and investigators were not blinded to group allocation. In validation, the model predicted progression to ophthalmopathy with 55% to 71% sensitivity and around 72% specificity, a median of about 6 months before onset.

The study excluded patients with uncontrolled infections, other autoimmune diseases, pregnancy or lactation. Diagnoses were established on the basis of clinical symptoms, serum thyroxine and TRAb, thyroid ultrasound, and orbital computed tomography. Total RNA was extracted with Trizol reagent, and quality was checked on an Agilent 2100 Bioanalyzer. This clonotype was counted once. The antigen it binds to is not known. Base qualities were left out, and no much larger clone turns up one base away. Weak support is all one read offers. The specimen sequenced was peripheral blood or thyroid tissue (not recorded which). This receptor was obtained from an adult woman with Graves' disease, either hyperthyroidism or ophthalmopathy (not recorded which). The receptor chain draws on TRBV7-2 and TRBJ2-5, with TRBD2 tentatively as D gene (6 bases match). The CDR3 region reads CASREGGVTGETQYF. The nucleotide sequence reads as follows: TGTGCCAGCAGGGAGGGCGGGGTTACTGGGGAGACCCAGTACTTC.